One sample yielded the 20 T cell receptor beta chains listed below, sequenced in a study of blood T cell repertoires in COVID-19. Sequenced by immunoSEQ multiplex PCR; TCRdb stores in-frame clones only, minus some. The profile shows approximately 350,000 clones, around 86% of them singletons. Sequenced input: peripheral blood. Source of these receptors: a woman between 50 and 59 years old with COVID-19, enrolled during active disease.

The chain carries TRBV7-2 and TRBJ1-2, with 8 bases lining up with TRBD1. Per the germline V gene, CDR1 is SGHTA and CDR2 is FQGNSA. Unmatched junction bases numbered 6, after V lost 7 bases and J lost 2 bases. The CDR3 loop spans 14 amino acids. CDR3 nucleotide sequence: TGTGCCAGCAACATACAGGGGGTAAACTATGGCTACACCTTC. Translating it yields CASNIQGVNYGYTF.

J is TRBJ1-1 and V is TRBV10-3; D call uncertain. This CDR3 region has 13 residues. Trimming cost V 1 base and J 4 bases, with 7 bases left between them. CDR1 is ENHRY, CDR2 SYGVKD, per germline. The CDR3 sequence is CAISEFVGTEAFF. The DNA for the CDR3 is TGTGCCATCAGTGAGTTCGTCGGCACTGAAGCTTTCTTT.

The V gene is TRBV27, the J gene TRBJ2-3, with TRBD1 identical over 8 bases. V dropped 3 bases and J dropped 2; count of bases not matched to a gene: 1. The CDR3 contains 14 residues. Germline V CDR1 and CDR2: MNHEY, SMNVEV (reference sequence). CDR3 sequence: CASSLDRATDTQYF. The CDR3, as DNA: TGTGCCAGCAGTTTGGACAGGGCCACAGATACGCAGTATTTT.

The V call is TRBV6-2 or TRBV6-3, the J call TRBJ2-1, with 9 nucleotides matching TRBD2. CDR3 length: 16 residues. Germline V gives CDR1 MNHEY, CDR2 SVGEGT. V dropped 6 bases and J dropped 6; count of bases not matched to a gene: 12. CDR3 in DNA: TGTGCCAGCAGCAACCGAGCGGGAGGAGCCGTCAATGAGCAGTTCTTC. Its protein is CASSNRAGGAVNEQFF.

CDR3 residues: CASRSGWSPGNTIYF. As DNA, the CDR3 is TGTGCCAGCAGGTCAGGCTGGTCCCCTGGAAACACCATATATTTT. The chain links TRBV6-5 to TRBJ1-3; D not certain. V lost 6 bases and J lost 2, with 14 bases in between. Germline assignment: CDR1 MNHEY and CDR2 SVGAGI. The CDR3 totals 15 residues.

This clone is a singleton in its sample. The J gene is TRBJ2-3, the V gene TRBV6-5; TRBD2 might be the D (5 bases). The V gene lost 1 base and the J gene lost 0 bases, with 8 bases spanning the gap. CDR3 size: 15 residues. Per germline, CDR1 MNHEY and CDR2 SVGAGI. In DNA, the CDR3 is TGTGCCAGCAGTTACTACAGACTAAGCACAGATACGCAGTATTTT. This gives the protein CASSYYRLSTDTQYF.

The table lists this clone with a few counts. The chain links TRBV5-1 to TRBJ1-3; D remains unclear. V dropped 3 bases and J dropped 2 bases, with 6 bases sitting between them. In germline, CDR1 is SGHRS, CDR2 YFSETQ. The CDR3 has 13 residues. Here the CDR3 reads CASSSEAGNTIYF. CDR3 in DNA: TGCGCCAGCAGCTCTGAGGCTGGAAACACCATATATTTT.

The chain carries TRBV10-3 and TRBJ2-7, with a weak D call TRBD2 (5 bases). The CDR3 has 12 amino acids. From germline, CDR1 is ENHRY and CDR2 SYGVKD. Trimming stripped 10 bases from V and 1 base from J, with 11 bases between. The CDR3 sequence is CATWPGSYEQYF. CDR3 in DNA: TGTGCCACCTGGCCGGGGTCCTACGAGCAGTACTTC.

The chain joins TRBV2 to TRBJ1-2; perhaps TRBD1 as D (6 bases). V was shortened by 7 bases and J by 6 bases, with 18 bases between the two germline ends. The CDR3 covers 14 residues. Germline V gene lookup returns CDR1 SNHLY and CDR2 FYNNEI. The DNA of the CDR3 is TGTGCCAGCACCCAAAGGGGGGGCGCGGATGGCTACACCTTC. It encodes CASTQRGGADGYTF.

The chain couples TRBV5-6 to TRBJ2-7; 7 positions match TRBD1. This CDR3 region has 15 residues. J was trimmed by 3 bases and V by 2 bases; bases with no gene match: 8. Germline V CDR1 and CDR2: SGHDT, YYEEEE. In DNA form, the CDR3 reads TGTGCCAGCAGCTTTTACGTACAGGGGAGCTACGAGCAGTACTTC. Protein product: CASSFYVQGSYEQYF.

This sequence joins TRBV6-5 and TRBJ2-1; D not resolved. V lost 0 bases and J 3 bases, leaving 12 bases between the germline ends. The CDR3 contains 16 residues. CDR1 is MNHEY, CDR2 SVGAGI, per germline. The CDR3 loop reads CASSYSPGGYYNEQFF. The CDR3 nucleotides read TGTGCCAGCAGTTACTCCCCCGGCGGATACTACAATGAGCAGTTCTTC.

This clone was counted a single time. The CDR3 coding sequence is TGTGCCAGCAGCGTACGACAGGGGTACAATGAGCAGTTCTTC. Translating it yields CASSVRQGYNEQFF. The chain is built from TRBV9 and TRBJ2-1; 8 bases match TRBD1. The junction had 1 base not matched to a gene; V was cut back by 1 base and J by 4 bases. The CDR3 is 14 residues long. Germline V gene sequence: CDR1 SGDLS, CDR2 YYNGEE.

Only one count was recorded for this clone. The CDR3 is CASGGTGGSGYTF. The CDR3 region has the DNA TGTGCCAGCGGCGGGACAGGGGGCTCTGGCTACACCTTC. The chain couples TRBV7-2 to TRBJ1-2; 12 bases fit TRBD1. The V segment lost 8 bases and the J segment 7 bases; nucleotides outside the gene matches: 5. The CDR3 runs 13 residues. Germline values: CDR1 SGHTA, CDR2 FQGNSA.

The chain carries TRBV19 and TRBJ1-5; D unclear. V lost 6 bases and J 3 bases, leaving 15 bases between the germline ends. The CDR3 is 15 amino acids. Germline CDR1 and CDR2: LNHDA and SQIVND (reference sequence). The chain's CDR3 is CASRHEYGFNQPQHF. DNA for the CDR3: TGTGCCAGTAGGCACGAGTACGGTTTCAATCAGCCCCAGCATTTT.

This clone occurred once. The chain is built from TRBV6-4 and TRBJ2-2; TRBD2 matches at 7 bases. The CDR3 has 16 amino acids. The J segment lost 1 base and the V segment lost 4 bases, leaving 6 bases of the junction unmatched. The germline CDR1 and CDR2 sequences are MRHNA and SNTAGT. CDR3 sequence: CASSVRAGLNTGELFF. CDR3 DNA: TGTGCCAGCAGTGTAAGAGCGGGACTGAACACCGGGGAGCTGTTTTTT.

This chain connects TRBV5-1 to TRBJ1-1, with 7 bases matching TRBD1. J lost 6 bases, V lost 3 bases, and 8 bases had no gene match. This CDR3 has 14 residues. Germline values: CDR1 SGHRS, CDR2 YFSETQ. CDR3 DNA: TGCGCCAGCAGCTGGGGGGACAGCCGCGCTGAAGCTTTCTTT. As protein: CASSWGDSRAEAFF.

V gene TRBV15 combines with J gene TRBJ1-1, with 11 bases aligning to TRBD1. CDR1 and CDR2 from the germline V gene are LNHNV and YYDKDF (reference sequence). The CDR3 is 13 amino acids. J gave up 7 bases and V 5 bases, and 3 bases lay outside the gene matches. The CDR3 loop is CATSFGTGGEAFF. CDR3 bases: TGTGCCACCAGCTTCGGGACAGGGGGTGAAGCTTTCTTT.

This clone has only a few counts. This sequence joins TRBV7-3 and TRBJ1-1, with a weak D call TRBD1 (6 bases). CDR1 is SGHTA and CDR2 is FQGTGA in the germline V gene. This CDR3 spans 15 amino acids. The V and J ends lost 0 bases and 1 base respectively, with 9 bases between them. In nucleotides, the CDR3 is TGTGCCAGCAGCTTAACGGGACAAACGAACACTGAAGCTTTCTTT. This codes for CASSLTGQTNTEAFF.

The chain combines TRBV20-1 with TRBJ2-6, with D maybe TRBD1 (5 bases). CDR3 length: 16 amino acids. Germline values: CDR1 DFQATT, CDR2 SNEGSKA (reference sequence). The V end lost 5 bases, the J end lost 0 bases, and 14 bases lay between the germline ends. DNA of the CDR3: TGCAGTGCTGGTGACAGAACTAACTCTGGGGCCAACGTCCTGACTTTC. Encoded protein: CSAGDRTNSGANVLTF.

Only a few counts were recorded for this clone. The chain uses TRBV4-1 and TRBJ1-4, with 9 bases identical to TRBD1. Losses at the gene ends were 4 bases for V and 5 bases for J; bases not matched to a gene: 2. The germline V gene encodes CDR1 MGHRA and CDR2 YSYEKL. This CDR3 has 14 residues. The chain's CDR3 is CASSLTGGNEKLFF. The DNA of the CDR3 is TGCGCCAGCAGCCTGACAGGGGGAAATGAAAAACTGTTTTTT.